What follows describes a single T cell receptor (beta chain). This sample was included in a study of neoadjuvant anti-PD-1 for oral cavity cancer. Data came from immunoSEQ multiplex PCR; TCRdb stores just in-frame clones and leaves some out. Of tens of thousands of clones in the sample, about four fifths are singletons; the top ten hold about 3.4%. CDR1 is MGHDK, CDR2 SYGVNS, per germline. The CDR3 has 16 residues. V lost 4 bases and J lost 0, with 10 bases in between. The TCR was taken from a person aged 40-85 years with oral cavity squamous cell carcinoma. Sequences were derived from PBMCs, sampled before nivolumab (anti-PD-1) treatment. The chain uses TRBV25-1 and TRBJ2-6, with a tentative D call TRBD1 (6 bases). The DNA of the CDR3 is TGTGCCAGCAGTGTGACAGGCCTCTCTGGGGCCAACGTCCTGACTTTC. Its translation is CASSVTGLSGANVLTF. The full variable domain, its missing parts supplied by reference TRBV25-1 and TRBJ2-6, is EADIYQTPRYLVIGTGKKITLECSQTMGHDKMYWYQQDPGMELHLIHYSYGVNSTEKGDLSSESTVSRIRTEHFPLTLESARPSHTSQYLCASSVTGLSGANVLTFGAGSRLTVL.